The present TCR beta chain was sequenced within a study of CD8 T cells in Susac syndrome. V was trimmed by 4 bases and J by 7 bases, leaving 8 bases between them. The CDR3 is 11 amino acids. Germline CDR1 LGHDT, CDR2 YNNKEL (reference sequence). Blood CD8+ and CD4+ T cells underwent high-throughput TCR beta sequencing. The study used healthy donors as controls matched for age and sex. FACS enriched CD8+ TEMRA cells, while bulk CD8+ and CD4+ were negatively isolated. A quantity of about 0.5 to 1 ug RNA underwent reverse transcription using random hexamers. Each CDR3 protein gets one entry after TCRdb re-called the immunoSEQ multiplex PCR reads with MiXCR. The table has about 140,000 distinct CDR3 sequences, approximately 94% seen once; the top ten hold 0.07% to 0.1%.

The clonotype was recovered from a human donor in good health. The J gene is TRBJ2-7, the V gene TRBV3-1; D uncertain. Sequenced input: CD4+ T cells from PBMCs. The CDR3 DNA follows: TGTGCCAGCAGCCTCGGGCTTGAGCAGTACTTC. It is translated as CASSLGLEQYF.